This T cell receptor beta chain was captured in a study of Ad26.COV2.S vaccination and SARS-CoV-2 variants. At the level of the study: Enrolled in COV1001, the donor was in the Ad26.COV2.S trial arm, which received the vaccine.

Study-level findings and limits: Total T cell responses, in the TCR breadth and depth analyses, may have been underestimated. For non-spike TCRs, breadth in vaccine recipients resembled that in placebo recipients.

The assay was immunoSEQ multiplex PCR, and TCRdb's table has in-frame clones only and misses some. The repertoire includes about 680,000 clones, approximately 88% of them detected once, and about 1.5% sits in the top ten. Trimming took 4 bases from V and 7 from J; bases not matched to a gene: 11. Per the germline V gene, CDR1 is LNHDA and CDR2 is SQIVND (reference sequence). The CDR3 is made up of 17 amino acids. As regards this clone: Its antigen is unidentified.

Treatment described: around 19 received Ad26.COV2.S at low or high dose, single or two shots; several received placebo; per-sample allocation not given. On day 63 after the first injection, vaccine and placebo recipients gave samples. Boston supplied an adult donor aged 18-55 years. The source was peripheral blood, collected in a trial of Ad26.COV2.S vaccine versus placebo. This receptor was obtained from a person aged 18 to 65 who received the Ad26.COV2.S COVID-19 vaccine or a placebo. The rearrangement links TRBV19 to TRBJ2-1; 12 bases map to TRBD2. The CDR3 spells CASSKPSGRARGNEQFF. In DNA form, the CDR3 reads TGTGCCAGTAGTAAACCTAGCGGGAGGGCCAGGGGTAATGAGCAGTTCTTC.